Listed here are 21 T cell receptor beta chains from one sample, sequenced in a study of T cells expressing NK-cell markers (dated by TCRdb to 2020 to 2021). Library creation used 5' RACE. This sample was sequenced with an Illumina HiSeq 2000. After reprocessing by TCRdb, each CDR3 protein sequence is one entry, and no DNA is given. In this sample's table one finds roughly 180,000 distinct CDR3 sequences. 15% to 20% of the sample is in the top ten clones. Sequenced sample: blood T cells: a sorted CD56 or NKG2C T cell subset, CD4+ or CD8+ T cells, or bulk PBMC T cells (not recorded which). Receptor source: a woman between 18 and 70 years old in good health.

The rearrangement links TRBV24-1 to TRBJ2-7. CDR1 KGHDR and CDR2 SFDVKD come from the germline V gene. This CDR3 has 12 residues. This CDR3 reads CATSDLSYEQYF.

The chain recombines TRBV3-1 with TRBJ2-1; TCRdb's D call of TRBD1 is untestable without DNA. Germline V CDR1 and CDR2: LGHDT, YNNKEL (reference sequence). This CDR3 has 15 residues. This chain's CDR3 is CASSTGQGAYNEQFF.

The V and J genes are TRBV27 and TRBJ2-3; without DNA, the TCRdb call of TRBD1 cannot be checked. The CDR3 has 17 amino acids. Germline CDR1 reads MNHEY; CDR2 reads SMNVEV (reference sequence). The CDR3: CASSPGWGKDDSDTQYF.

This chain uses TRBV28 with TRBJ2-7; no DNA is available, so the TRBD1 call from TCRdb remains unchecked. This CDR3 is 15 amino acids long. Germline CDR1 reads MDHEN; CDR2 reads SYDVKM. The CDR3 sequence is CASSGDNLSSYEQYF.

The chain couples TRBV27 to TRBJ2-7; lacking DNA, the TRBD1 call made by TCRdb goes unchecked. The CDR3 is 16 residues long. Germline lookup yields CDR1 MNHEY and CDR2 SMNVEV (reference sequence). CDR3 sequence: CASSALTGGASYEQYF.

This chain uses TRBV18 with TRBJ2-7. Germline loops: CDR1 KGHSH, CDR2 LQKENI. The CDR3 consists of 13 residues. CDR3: CASSPLADGEQYF.

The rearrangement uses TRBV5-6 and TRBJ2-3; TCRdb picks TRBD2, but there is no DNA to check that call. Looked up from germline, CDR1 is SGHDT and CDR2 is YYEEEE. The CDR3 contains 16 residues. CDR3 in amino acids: CASSLRTSGTTDTQYF.

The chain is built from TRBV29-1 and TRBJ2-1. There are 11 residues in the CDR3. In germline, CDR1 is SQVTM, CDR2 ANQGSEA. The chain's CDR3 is CSVELLNEQFF.

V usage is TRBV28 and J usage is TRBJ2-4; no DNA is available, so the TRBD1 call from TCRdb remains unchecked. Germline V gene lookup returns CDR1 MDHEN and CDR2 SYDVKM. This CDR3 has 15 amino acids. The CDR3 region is CASSSPPRWGNIQYF.

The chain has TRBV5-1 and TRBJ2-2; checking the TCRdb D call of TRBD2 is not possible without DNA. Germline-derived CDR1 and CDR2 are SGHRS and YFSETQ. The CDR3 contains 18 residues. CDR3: CASTYSGTSGANTGELFF.

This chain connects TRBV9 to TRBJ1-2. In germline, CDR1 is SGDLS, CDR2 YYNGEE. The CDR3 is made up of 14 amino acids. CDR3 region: CASSVEGSNYGYTF.

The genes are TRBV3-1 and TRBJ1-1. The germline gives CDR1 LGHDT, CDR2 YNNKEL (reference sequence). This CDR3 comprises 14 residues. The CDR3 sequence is CASSQIHTNTEAFF.

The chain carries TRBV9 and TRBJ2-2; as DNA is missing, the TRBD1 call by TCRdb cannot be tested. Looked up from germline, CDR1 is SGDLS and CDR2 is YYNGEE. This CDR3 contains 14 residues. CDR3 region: CASSVGGVTGELFF.

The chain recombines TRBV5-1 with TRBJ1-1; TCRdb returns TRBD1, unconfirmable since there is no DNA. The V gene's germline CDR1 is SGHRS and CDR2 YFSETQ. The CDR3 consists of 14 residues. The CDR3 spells CASSAQTGGSEAFF.

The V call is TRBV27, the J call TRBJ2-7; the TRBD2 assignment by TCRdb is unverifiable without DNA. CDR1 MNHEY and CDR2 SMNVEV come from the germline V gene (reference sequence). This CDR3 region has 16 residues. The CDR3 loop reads CASRGRAGGLSYEQYF.

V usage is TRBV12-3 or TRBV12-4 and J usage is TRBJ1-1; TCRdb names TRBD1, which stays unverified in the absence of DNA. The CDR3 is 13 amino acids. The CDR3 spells CASSFSGQTEAFF.

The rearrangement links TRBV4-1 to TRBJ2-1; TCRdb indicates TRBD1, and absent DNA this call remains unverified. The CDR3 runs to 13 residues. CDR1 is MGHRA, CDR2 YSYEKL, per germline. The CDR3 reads CASSQVDRGGQFF.

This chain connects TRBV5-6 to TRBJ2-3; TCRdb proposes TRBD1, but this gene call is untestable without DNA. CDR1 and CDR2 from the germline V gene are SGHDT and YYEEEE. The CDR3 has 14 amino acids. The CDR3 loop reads CASSFGVTGDTQYF.

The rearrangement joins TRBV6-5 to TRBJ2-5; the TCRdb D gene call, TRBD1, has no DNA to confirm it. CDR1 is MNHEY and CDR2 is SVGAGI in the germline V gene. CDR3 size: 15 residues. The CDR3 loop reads CASSYAGHLRETQYF.

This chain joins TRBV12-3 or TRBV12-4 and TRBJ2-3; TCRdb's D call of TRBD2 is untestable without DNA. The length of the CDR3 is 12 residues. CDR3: CASSWELDTQYF.

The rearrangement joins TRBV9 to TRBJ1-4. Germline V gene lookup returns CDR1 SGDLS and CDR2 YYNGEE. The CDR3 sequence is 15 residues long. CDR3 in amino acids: CASSAQAATNEKLFF.